This TCR beta chain emerged from a study of T cell responses to AZD1222 COVID-19 vaccine. Study results and caveats: Baseline seropositivity characterized only a handful of AZD1222 recipients.

Germline values: CDR1 LNHDA, CDR2 SQIVND (reference sequence). The CDR3 has 15 residues. V was trimmed by 8 bases and J by 0 bases, leaving 13 bases between them. As regards this clone: Its matching antigen is unknown.

Here immunoSEQ multiplex PCR was the method, and the copy in TCRdb shows in-frame clones only, minus some. The data show 180,000 or so clones, with about 95% seen just once and about 0.6% held by the top ten. The source is an adult in good health. This sequence joins TRBV19 and TRBJ2-2, with D maybe TRBD1 (6 bases). Sequencing used peripheral blood, obtained on day 0 of AZD1222 vaccination. The CDR3 here is CASVGTLSNTGELFF. The DNA of the CDR3 is TGTGCCAGTGTCGGGACACTTTCGAACACCGGGGAGCTGTTTTTT.